What follows is one T cell receptor (beta chain) and its context. Its antigen is as yet unknown. Looked up from germline, CDR1 is SEHNR and CDR2 is FQNEAQ (reference sequence). V was cut by 0 bases and J by 2 bases, with 11 bases left in between. This CDR3 region has 16 residues. Only in-frame clones appear in the TCRdb table, and some are missing; sequencing was by immunoSEQ multiplex PCR. The sample records about 260,000 clones, about 90% being singletons. The source of the sample is a study of cytomegalovirus exposure and HLA in healthy donors. The study's findings and limits: Subsequent analysis found a tendency for first-cohort TCR clusters to co-occur within the 100 to 150 validation repertoires.

The chain combines TRBV7-9 with TRBJ1-3; D unclear. The origin of this receptor is a woman younger than 45 in good health and CMV-seronegative. Material: PBMCs. The CDR3 protein is CASSLAVAGTGNTIYF. The CDR3 region has the DNA TGTGCCAGCAGCTTAGCGGTAGCGGGAACTGGAAACACCATATATTTT.